This TCR beta chain stems from a study of vaccination and CD4 T cells after COVID-19 (dated by TCRdb to 2021 to 2024). The study in broad terms: Six males and four females were included in the convalescent cohort, with two Hispanic individuals, seven Caucasians, two Asians and one multiracial person represented. Post-COVID blood samples were collected from convalescent patients a median of around 100 days after diagnosis, with a range of roughly 30 to 170 days. Each participant got two doses of either the Pfizer-BioNTech BNT162b2 vaccine (n=8) or the Moderna mRNA-1273 vaccine (n=2). Post-vaccine blood samples were obtained a median of around 74 days after the second vaccine dose, with a range of roughly 14 to 241 days. In ten to eleven COVID-19 convalescent patients and 4 infection-naive healthy vaccine recipients, the spike-specific CD4+ TCR repertoire before mRNA vaccination was compared with the repertoire after mRNA vaccination. As controls, cultures received a CEFX viral epitope pool (the positive control), an HIV-1 Nef peptide pool (the negative control), or no peptide at all. Culture stimuli were overlapping spike peptide pools from SARS-CoV-2 and from the common cold coronaviruses HCoV-NL63, HCoV-OC43 and HCoV-229E.

Based on the germline V gene, the CDR1 and CDR2 sequences are MNHEY and SVGAGI. Spanning cysteine to phenylalanine, the CDR3 consists of 17 amino acids. Of the read, only the CDR3 DNA is kept; its 51 bases are in frame from base 1. Trimming accounts for 0 bases at V and 5 bases at J, while the number of junction bases matched to no gene is 6. What the study reported, not specific to this receptor: The study included relatively few convalescent patients and did not analyze early timepoints after natural infection. In convalescent patients, nearly all vaccine-specific clones (304 of 307) were found to be mono-reactive for SARS-CoV-2 spike rather than cross-reactive with common cold coronaviruses. The median number of SARS-CoV-2-reactive clonotypes rose from approximately 20 after infection to 38 after vaccination, but the change was not significant. Among convalescent patients, a median roughly 90% of the SARS-CoV-2-reactive clones seen after vaccination appeared only after vaccination, which suggests priming specific to the vaccine.

Read against the paper, the sample's treatment or condition label means: 10-day PBMC culture with coronavirus spike peptide pools or control peptides (ViraFEST assay). The ViraFEST assay, used in the study, expanded antigen-specific T cells with peptide pools and then identified the expanded clonotypes through TCR sequencing. Healthy vaccine recipients had no prior SARS-CoV-2 infection, confirmed by negative nucleocapsid antibody tests before and after vaccination. Each well held some 2 million PBMCs cultured with around 10 ug/ml peptide pools in IMDM containing roughly 5% human AB serum and approximately 10 IU/ml IL-2. On days 3 and 7, half of the culture medium was replaced with fresh IL-2-containing medium. Once the cells had been in culture for about 10 days, the EasySep CD4+ T cell isolation kit was used to isolate CD4+ T cells by negative selection. Ficoll-Paque Plus gradient centrifugation was used to isolate PBMCs from whole blood, and the isolated PBMCs were then either used fresh or cryopreserved at -140C. Culture conditions were generally each tested in triplicate wells.

In the case of this clonotype: Its target antigen remains unknown. Base qualities are not at hand, and no much larger clone is one base apart.

The receptor library was made with PCR. TCR sequencing of DNA from cultured CD4+ T cells used the Oncomine TCR Beta short-read assay at the Johns Hopkins FTIC core. Genomic DNA was extracted from the cultured CD4+ T cells with the QIAamp micro DNA kit. The Oncomine TCR Beta libraries from cultured CD4+ T cells were pooled using unique dual indexes and then sequenced on an Illumina iSeq 100. For the original study's pipeline: Non-productive sequences were removed, and CDR3s that did not start with C, did not end with F or W, or were shorter than 7 amino acids were discarded. Antigen-specific clonotypes were identified using the MANAFEST web application through comparison of peptide-stimulated wells with reference and other culture wells. An FDR below 0.05, an odds ratio above 5, and a productive frequency above 0.1% in at least two of three replicate wells were required for clones to be considered positive. Clonotypes that were significantly expanded in both SARS-CoV-2 spike wells and at least one common cold coronavirus spike condition were defined as cross-reactive. Using R version 3.6.1, CDR3 homology was evaluated through Levenshtein distances (stringdist) along with unrooted phylogenetic trees (ape). TCRdb handled the public reads itself, with Q25 trimming in fastp and clone calling in MiXCR, and kept productive beta chains. Rows matching on CDR3 protein sequence are summarized as one entry with the most common DNA and genes. TCRdb's processing, not the study's, gives the V and J calls here. The sample includes about 10,000 distinct CDR3 sequences, with 26% observed a single time. The ten largest make up 46% of the sample.

This receptor was obtained from a human donor who received a COVID-19 vaccine. This specimen was CD4+ T cells from blood, cultured in vitro, taken before SARS-CoV-2 vaccination. The receptor chain draws on TRBV6-5 and TRBJ1-6; TRBD1 lines up with 8 middle nucleotides. The nucleotide sequence reads TGTGCCAGCAGTTACTCACGGACAGGGCGCCATAATTCACCCCTCCACTTT. This encodes CASSYSRTGRHNSPLHF.